Below, 21 T cell receptor beta chains from the same sample are listed, as sequenced in a study of cytomegalovirus exposure and HLA in healthy donors. 13 Jbeta primers and 60 Vbeta primers were used for the PCR. The repertoire was sequenced with immunoSEQ multiplex PCR; TCRdb's copy has only in-frame clones and lacks some. The data show 100,000 to 150,000 clones, approximately 85% seen once. Sequenced material: PBMCs. All receptors come from a boy aged 5-17 years in good health and CMV-seronegative.

There are a few counts of this clone. The rearrangement links TRBV4-1 to TRBJ1-2, with D perhaps matching TRBD1 (6 bases). V lost 2 bases and J 8 bases, leaving 18 bases between the germline ends. Germline values: CDR1 MGHRA, CDR2 YSYEKL. The CDR3 totals 15 residues. CDR3 loop: CASSQLPGTFSGYTF. The CDR3 region has the DNA TGCGCCAGCAGCCAATTGCCAGGGACATTCTCCGGCTACACCTTC.

V usage is TRBV7-3 and J usage is TRBJ2-2; 9 nucleotides line up with TRBD1. Germline V gives CDR1 SGHTA, CDR2 FQGTGA. V gave up 5 bases and J gave up 2 bases; unmatched junction bases: 6. The CDR3 runs 16 residues. CDR3 DNA: TGTGCCAGCAGCACTCGGACAGGGGCTAACACCGGGGAGCTGTTTTTT. As protein: CASSTRTGANTGELFF. The full variable domain, its missing parts supplied by reference TRBV7-3 and TRBJ2-2, is GAGVSQTPSNKVTEKGKYVELRCDPISGHTALYWYRQSLGQGPEFLIYFQGTGAADDSGLPNDRFFAVRPEGSVSTLKIQRTERGDSAVYLCASSTRTGANTGELFFGEGSRLTVL.

This clone has only one observation. The chain couples TRBV7-2 to TRBJ1-5; 10 bases match TRBD1. Germline V gene data show CDR1 as SGHTA and CDR2 as FQGNSA. V lost 3 bases and J lost 4; bases outside the gene matches: 6. This CDR3 is 16 amino acids long. CDR3 in amino acids: CASSLGTGATNQPQHF. In nucleotides, the CDR3 is TGTGCCAGCAGCTTGGGGACAGGGGCGACGAATCAGCCCCAGCATTTT.

This chain joins TRBV19 and TRBJ2-7; the match to TRBD1 covers 10 bases. V trimming: 5 bases; J trimming: 0 bases; junction bases outside the gene matches: 13. Germline V CDR1 and CDR2: LNHDA, SQIVND (reference sequence). The CDR3 covers 18 residues. CDR3 sequence: CASSGLRDRGLGSYEQYF. CDR3 nucleotides: TGTGCCAGTAGTGGACTACGGGACAGGGGTTTGGGCTCCTACGAGCAGTACTTC.

The rearrangement joins TRBV6-1 to TRBJ2-4, with 8 bases that match TRBD1. This CDR3 spans 15 amino acids. The germline V gene has CDR1 MNHNS and CDR2 SASEGT. Germline trimming cut 7 bases from V and 8 bases from J; bases unmatched to any gene: 13. In DNA form, the CDR3 reads TGTGCCAGCATACCGACCGGACAGGGTGTTGACATTCAGTACTTC. It yields the protein CASIPTGQGVDIQYF.

The V call is TRBV4-1, the J call TRBJ2-1, with TRBD1 identical over 12 bases. V dropped 4 bases and J dropped 8; count of bases not matched to a gene: 3. The CDR3 runs to 14 residues. Germline-derived CDR1 and CDR2 are MGHRA and YSYEKL. The CDR3 sequence: CASSLGTGGYEQFF. DNA for the CDR3: TGCGCCAGCAGCCTAGGGACAGGGGGCTATGAGCAGTTCTTC.

In the case of this clone: Distinct nucleotide sequences in the sample also encode this CDR3. The J gene is TRBJ2-1, the V gene TRBV7-2; 7 bases line up with TRBD1. Trimming took 3 bases from V and 4 from J; bases not matched to a gene: 3. This CDR3 comprises 14 residues. CDR1 and CDR2 (germline): SGHTA, FQGNSA. The CDR3 spells CASSLAGGYNEQFF. CDR3 bases: TGTGCCAGCAGCTTGGCAGGGGGTTACAATGAGCAGTTCTTC.

The rearrangement links TRBV6-6 to TRBJ1-5; D gene ambiguous. The CDR3 runs 13 residues. The germline V and J ends were trimmed by 3 bases and 6 bases, with 9 bases remaining between them. Germline V lookup: CDR1 MNHNY, CDR2 SVGAGI (reference sequence). In nucleotides, the CDR3 is TGTGCCAGCAGTTATTTTCCCGTTCAGCCCCAGCATTTT. Translating it yields CASSYFPVQPQHF.

The chain couples TRBV7-2 to TRBJ1-2, with 9 bases identical to TRBD1. V shed 7 bases and J 3 bases; nucleotides not matched to a gene: 6. CDR3 length: 14 residues. In germline, CDR1 is SGHTA, CDR2 FQGNSA. The CDR3 sequence is CASTGGQGDYGYTF. DNA of the CDR3: TGTGCCAGCACGGGGGGACAGGGAGACTATGGCTACACCTTC.

This sequence joins TRBV15 and TRBJ1-2, with TRBD1 matching 7 bases. The CDR3 has 15 amino acids. Germline CDR1 is LNHNV and CDR2 is YYDKDF (reference sequence). J lost 1 base, V lost 4 bases, and 6 bases had no gene match. CDR3 in DNA: TGTGCCACCAGCAAAGACAGGGAATATAACTATGGCTACACCTTC. This encodes CATSKDREYNYGYTF.

This chain connects TRBV18 to TRBJ1-3; a weak D match, TRBD1 (6 bases). Trimming pared 7 bases from V and 1 base from J, leaving 17 bases between. Per germline, CDR1 KGHSH and CDR2 LQKENI. This CDR3 region has 16 residues. The DNA of the CDR3 is TGTGCCAGCTTTCAAAGCGGCAGGGGATCTGGAAACACCATATATTTT. Its translation: CASFQSGRGSGNTIYF.

The genes are TRBV7-9 and TRBJ1-4; 9 positions match TRBD1. Germline assignment: CDR1 SEHNR and CDR2 FQNEAQ (reference sequence). V lost 4 bases, J lost 8 bases, and 5 bases stayed unmatched. This CDR3 region has 14 residues. CDR3 sequence: CASSSRTGAEKLFF. In nucleotides, the CDR3 is TGTGCCAGCAGCTCCAGGACAGGGGCCGAAAAACTGTTTTTT.

This clone has only one observation. DNA of the CDR3: TGTGCCAGCACCTACTCTGACAGGGTCTATGGCTACACCTTC. This codes for CASTYSDRVYGYTF. The chain employs TRBV7-9 and TRBJ1-2; 7 nucleotides line up with TRBD1. This CDR3 has 14 amino acids. After removal of 7 bases from V and 4 bases from J, the junction contained 9 bases not matched to a gene. Germline V gene sequence: CDR1 SEHNR, CDR2 FQNEAQ (reference sequence).

This chain links TRBV7-2 with TRBJ1-1; D may be TRBD1 (5 bases). Deletions cut 6 bases from V and 7 bases from J, with 9 bases between. Germline-derived CDR1 and CDR2 are SGHTA and FQGNSA. This CDR3 contains 11 residues. DNA of the CDR3: TGTGCCAGCAGGCAGGGTGGTGAAGCTTTCTTT. Amino acid sequence: CASRQGGEAFF.

The chain is built from TRBV19 and TRBJ1-4; perhaps TRBD1 as D (5 bases). The CDR3 spans 13 residues. Germline V gene sequence: CDR1 LNHDA, CDR2 SQIVND (reference sequence). The V end was cut by 8 bases, the J end by 7 bases, with 14 bases between. The CDR3: CASCRTGGEKLFF. CDR3 sequence (DNA): TGTGCCAGTTGTAGGACCGGGGGTGAAAAACTGTTTTTT.

The V call is TRBV4-2, the J call TRBJ1-1; D uncertain. This CDR3 region has 15 residues. Germline V lookup: CDR1 LGHNA, CDR2 YNFKEQ. The ends were cut back, 0 bases at V and 1 base at J, with 9 bases in the middle. The CDR3 nucleotides read TGTGCCAGCAGCCAAGAGGCCAGGTCGAACACTGAAGCTTTCTTT. Translated, it gives CASSQEARSNTEAFF.

This chain uses TRBV4-1 with TRBJ2-1; TRBD2 matches at 10 bases. Germline-derived CDR1 and CDR2 are MGHRA and YSYEKL. The CDR3 runs 16 residues. J was trimmed by 8 bases and V by 2 bases; bases with no gene match: 9. CDR3 residues: CASSQYASGGRDEQFF. In DNA, the CDR3 is TGCGCCAGCAGCCAATACGCTAGCGGGGGCCGGGATGAGCAGTTCTTC.

This clone was seen more than once but under ten times. V gene TRBV6-1 combines with J gene TRBJ2-1; D unclear. This CDR3 has 12 residues. CDR1 MNHNS and CDR2 SASEGT come from the germline V gene. V lost 3 bases and J lost 7, with 7 bases in between. In DNA form, the CDR3 reads TGTGCCAGCAGTGAGGCCCTTAATGAGCAGTTCTTC. Encoded protein: CASSEALNEQFF.

This clone was observed once. V usage is TRBV19 and J usage is TRBJ2-7; D is perhaps TRBD2 (6 bases). The CDR3 has 15 amino acids. Germline V gene lookup returns CDR1 LNHDA and CDR2 SQIVND (reference sequence). V was cut by 3 bases and J by 2 bases, with 14 bases left in between. CDR3 residues: CASSMIGGETYEQYF. For the CDR3, the DNA is TGTGCCAGTAGTATGATCGGGGGAGAAACCTACGAGCAGTACTTC.

V is TRBV18 and J is TRBJ2-4; D perhaps matches TRBD1 (6 bases). This CDR3 region has 14 residues. V was pared by 3 bases and J by 2 bases, with 8 bases between. Germline CDR1 reads KGHSH; CDR2 reads LQKENI. The CDR3 sequence: CASSPQGSKNIQYF. The CDR3 nucleotides are TGTGCCAGCTCACCCCAGGGGTCCAAAAACATTCAGTACTTC. Combining the CDR3 with reference TRBV18 and TRBJ2-4 gives the whole variable domain NAGVMQNPRHLVRRRGQEARLRCSPMKGHSHVYWYRQLPEEGLKFMVYLQKENIIDESGMPKERFSAEFPKEGPSILRIQQVVRGDSAAYFCASSPQGSKNIQYFGAGTRLSVL.

The CDR3 spells CASSFRLAGNQETQYF. Here the CDR3 DNA reads TGTGCCAGCAGCTTCCGACTAGCGGGGAATCAAGAGACCCAGTACTTC. The chain uses TRBV13 and TRBJ2-5, with 11 nucleotides matching TRBD2. This CDR3 spans 16 amino acids. CDR1 and CDR2 from the germline V gene are PRHDT and FYEKMQ (reference sequence). The V and J ends lost 3 bases and 2 bases, in that order; junction bases with no gene match: 5.